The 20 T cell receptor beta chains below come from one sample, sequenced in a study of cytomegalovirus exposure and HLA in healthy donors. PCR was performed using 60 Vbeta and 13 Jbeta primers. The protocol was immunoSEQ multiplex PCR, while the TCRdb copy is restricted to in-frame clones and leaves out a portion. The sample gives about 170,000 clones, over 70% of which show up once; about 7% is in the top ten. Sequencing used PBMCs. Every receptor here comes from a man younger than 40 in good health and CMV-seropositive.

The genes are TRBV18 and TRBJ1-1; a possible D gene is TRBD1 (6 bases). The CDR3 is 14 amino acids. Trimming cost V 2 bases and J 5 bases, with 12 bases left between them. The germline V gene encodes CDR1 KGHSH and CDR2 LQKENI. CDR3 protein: CASSPGRGGTEAFF. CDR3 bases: TGTGCCAGCTCACCAGGCAGGGGCGGAACTGAAGCTTTCTTT.

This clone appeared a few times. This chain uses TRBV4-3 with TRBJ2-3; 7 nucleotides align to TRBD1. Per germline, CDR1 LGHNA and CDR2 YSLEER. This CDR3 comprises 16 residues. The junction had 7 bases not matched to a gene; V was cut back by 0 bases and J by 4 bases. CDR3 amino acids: CASSQDATGYPDTQYF. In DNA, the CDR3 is TGCGCCAGCAGCCAAGACGCGACAGGGTACCCAGATACGCAGTATTTT.

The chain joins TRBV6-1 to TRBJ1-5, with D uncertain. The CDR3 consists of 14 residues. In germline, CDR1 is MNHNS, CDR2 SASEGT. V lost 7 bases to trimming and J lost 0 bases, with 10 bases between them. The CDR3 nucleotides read TGTGCCAGCACGGGTAGACTTAGCAATCAGCCCCAGCATTTT. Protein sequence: CASTGRLSNQPQHF.

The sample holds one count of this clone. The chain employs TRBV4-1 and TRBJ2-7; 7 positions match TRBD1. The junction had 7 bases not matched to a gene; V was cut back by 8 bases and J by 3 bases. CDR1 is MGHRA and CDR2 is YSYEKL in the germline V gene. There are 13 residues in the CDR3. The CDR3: CASGRDRNYEQYF. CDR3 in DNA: TGCGCCAGCGGACGGGACAGAAACTACGAGCAGTACTTC.

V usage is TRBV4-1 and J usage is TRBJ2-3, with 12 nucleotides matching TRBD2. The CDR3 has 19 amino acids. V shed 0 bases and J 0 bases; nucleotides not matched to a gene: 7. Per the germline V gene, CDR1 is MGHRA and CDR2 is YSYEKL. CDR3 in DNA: TGCGCCAGCAGCCAAGATCGGGGGACTAGCGGGTCTAGCACAGATACGCAGTATTTT. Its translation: CASSQDRGTSGSSTDTQYF.

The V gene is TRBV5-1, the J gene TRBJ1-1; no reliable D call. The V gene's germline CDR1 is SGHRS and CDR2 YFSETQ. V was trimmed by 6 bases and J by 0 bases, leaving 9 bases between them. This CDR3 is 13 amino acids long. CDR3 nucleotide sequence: TGCGCCAGCACCTCCGAGGTGAACACTGAAGCTTTCTTT. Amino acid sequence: CASTSEVNTEAFF. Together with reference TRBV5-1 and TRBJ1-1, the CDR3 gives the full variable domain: KAGVTQTPRYLIKTRGQQVTLSCSPISGHRSVSWYQQTPGQGLQFLFEYFSETQRNKGNFPGRFSGRQFSNSRSEMNVSTLELGDSALYLCASTSEVNTEAFFGQGTRLTVV.

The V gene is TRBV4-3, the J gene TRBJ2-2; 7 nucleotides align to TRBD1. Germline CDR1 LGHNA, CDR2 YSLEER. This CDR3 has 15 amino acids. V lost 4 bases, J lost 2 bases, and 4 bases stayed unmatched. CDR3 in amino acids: CASSLGTVNTGELFF. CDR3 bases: TGCGCCAGCAGCCTCGGGACAGTCAACACCGGGGAGCTGTTTTTT.

The DNA for the CDR3 is TGTGCCAGCGCAGCGGAGAGCACAGATACGCAGTATTTT. Protein: CASAAESTDTQYF. This chain joins TRBV2 and TRBJ2-3, with D tentatively TRBD2 (5 bases). The germline V gene has CDR1 SNHLY and CDR2 FYNNEI. The CDR3 spans 13 residues. The ends were cut back, 8 bases at V and 0 bases at J, with 9 bases in the middle.

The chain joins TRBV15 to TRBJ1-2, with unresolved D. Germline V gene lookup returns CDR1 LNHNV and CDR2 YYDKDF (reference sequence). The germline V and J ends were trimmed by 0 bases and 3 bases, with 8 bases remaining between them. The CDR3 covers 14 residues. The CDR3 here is CATSRDLADYGYTF. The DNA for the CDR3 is TGTGCCACCAGCAGAGATCTGGCAGACTATGGCTACACCTTC.

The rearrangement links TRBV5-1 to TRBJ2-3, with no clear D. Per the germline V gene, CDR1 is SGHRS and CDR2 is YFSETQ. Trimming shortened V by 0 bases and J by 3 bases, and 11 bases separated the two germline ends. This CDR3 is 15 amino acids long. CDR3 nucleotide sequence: TGCGCCAGCAGCTTGGCTTTTCGGTCGACAGATACGCAGTATTTT. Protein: CASSLAFRSTDTQYF.

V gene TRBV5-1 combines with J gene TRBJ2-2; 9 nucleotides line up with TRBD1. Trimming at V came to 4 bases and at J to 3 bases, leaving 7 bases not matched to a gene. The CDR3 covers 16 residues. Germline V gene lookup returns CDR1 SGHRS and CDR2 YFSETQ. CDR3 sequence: CASSVTGGADTGELFF. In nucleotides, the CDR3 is TGCGCCAGCAGCGTGACAGGGGGGGCGGACACCGGGGAGCTGTTTTTT.

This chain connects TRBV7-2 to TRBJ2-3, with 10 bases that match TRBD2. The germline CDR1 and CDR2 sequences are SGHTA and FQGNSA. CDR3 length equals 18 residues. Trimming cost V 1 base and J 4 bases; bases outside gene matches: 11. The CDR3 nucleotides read TGTGCCAGCAGCTTAGTAGTAGCGGGGGGCGCCGTTCCAGATACGCAGTATTTT. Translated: CASSLVVAGGAVPDTQYF.

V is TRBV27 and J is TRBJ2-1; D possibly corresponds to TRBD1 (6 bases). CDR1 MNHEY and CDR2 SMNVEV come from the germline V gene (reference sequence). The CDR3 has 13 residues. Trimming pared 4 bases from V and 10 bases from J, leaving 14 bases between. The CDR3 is CASSWGPAGEQFF. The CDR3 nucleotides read TGTGCCAGCAGTTGGGGGCCCGCCGGAGAGCAGTTCTTC.

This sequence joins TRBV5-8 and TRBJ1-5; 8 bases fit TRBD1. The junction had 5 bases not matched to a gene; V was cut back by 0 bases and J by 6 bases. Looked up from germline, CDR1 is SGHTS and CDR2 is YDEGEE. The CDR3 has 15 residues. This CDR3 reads CASSLETGVSQPQHF. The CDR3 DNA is TGTGCCAGCAGCTTGGAGACAGGGGTAAGTCAGCCCCAGCATTTT.

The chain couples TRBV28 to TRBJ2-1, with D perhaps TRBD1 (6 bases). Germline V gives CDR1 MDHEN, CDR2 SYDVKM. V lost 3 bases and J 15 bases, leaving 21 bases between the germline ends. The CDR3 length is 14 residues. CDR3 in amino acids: CASSFRKGGRGRFF. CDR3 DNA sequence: TGTGCCAGCAGTTTTCGGAAAGGCGGCAGGGGAAGGTTCTTC.

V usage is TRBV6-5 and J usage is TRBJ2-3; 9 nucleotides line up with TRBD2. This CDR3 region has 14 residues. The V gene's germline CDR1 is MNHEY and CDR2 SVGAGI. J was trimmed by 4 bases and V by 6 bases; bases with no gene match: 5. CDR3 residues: CASSRGGAADTQYF. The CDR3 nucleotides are TGTGCCAGCAGCCGCGGGGGGGCGGCAGATACGCAGTATTTT.

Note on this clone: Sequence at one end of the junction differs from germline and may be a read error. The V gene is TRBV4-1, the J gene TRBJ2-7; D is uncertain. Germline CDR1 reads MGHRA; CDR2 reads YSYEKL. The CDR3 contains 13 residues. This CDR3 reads CASSEDAVYEQYF. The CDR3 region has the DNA TGCGCCAGCAGCGAAGACGCGGTCTACGAGCAGTACTTC.

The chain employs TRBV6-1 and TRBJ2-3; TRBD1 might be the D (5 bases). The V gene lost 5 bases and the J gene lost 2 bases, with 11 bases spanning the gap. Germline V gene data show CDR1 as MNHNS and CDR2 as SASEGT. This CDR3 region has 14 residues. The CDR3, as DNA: TGTGCCAGCAGTAAGGGGAAGGACACAGATACGCAGTATTTT. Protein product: CASSKGKDTDTQYF.

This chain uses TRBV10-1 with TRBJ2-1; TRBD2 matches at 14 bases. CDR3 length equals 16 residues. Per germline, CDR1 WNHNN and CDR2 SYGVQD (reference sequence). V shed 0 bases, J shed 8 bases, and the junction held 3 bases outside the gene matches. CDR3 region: CASSESTSGGADEQFF. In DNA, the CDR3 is TGCGCCAGCAGTGAGTCGACTAGCGGGGGGGCCGATGAGCAGTTCTTC.

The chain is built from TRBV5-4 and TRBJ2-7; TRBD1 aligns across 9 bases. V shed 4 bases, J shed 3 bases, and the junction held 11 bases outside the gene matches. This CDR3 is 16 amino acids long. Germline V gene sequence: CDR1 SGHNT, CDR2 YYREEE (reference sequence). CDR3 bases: TGTGCCAGCAGCCCTCAGTTGGGACAGGGATTCTACGAGCAGTACTTC. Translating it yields CASSPQLGQGFYEQYF.